A selection of T cell receptor beta chains follows, all from one sample in a study of shared clonotypes between healthy human individuals. Profiling relied on immunoSEQ multiplex PCR, and the TCRdb table lists in-frame clones only, not all of them. Found here are approximately 100,000 clones, about 63% of them singletons; the top ten hold roughly a quarter. The sample comprised memory CD8+ T cells sorted from blood. All receptors come from a woman in her 30s in good health. Each CDR3 is given with its conserved first and last residue. A D gene is named only where the DNA matches it firmly. Only some rows state a clone size, as once, few, many or a class for expanded clones.

V	D	J	size	CDR3	DNA
TRBV28	TRBD2	TRBJ2-5	.	CASSPRRLAGELETQYF	TGTGCCAGCAGTCCCCGGAGACTAGCGGGAGAGCTTGAGACCCAGTACTTC
TRBV9	TRBD2	TRBJ2-5	.	CASNLGGTIETQYF	TGTGCCAGCAACCTCGGGGGGACGATCGAGACCCAGTACTTC
TRBV5-1	TRBD1	TRBJ2-7	.	CASSAPRGQGSYEQYF	TGCGCCAGCAGCGCCCCCAGGGGACAGGGTTCCTACGAGCAGTACTTC
TRBV30	TRBD2	TRBJ2-7	.	CAWSPLAVTYEQYF	TGTGCCTGGAGTCCCCTAGCGGTTACCTACGAGCAGTACTTC
TRBV6-4	.	TRBJ2-1	.	CASSDREHNEQFF	TGTGCCAGCAGTGACAGGGAACACAATGAGCAGTTCTTC
TRBV14	.	TRBJ1-4	.	CATSCEFELFF	TGTGCCACCTCTTGCGAATTTGAACTGTTTTTT
TRBV19	TRBD2	TRBJ2-5	.	CASTGLAGVEAQYF	TGTGCCAGTACTGGACTAGCGGGAGTTGAGGCCCAGTACTTC
TRBV7-2	TRBD2	TRBJ2-2	.	CASSLAGTNTGELFF	TGTGCCAGCAGCCTAGCGGGTACCAACACCGGGGAGCTGTTTTTT
TRBV27	TRBD2	TRBJ2-7	.	CASSPQLAGTYEQYF	TGTGCCAGCAGCCCCCAACTAGCGGGGACCTACGAGCAGTACTTC
TRBV25-1	TRBD1	TRBJ2-7	once	CASSDEGQVVFYEQYF	TGTGCCAGCAGTGACGAGGGACAGGTCGTTTTCTACGAGCAGTACTTC
TRBV7-6	TRBD1	TRBJ1-4	.	CASSLLSRGRGEKLFF	TGTGCCAGCAGCTTACTTAGCAGGGGGAGAGGGGAAAAACTGTTTTTT
TRBV12-5	TRBD1	TRBJ2-7	.	CASGKDRGPSYEQYF	TGTGCTAGTGGCAAAGACAGGGGGCCCTCCTACGAGCAGTACTTC
TRBV5-4	TRBD2	TRBJ2-1	.	CASSLVGSGRAYNEQFF	TGTGCCAGCAGCCTGGTGGGAAGCGGGAGGGCCTACAATGAGCAGTTCTTC
TRBV2	.	TRBJ2-1	.	CASTPDQGLEGNEQFF	TGTGCCAGCACTCCCGACCAGGGACTCGAAGGAAATGAGCAGTTCTTC
TRBV4-1	.	TRBJ2-7	.	CASSPMPGGDPYEQYF	TGCGCCAGCAGCCCGATGCCCGGAGGGGACCCCTACGAGCAGTACTTC
TRBV18	.	TRBJ1-1	.	CASSPNEHTEAFF	TGTGCCAGCTCCCCGAACGAACACACTGAAGCTTTCTTT
TRBV28	.	TRBJ2-6	.	CASSLLSGDGANVLTF	TGTGCCAGCAGTTTACTTTCCGGGGACGGGGCCAACGTCCTGACTTTC
TRBV11-3	TRBD2	TRBJ2-7	.	CASSWTSGSGEQYF	TGTGCCAGCAGCTGGACTAGCGGGAGTGGTGAGCAGTACTTC
TRBV6-4	.	TRBJ2-1	.	CASSPEPRLDYNEQFF	TGTGCCAGCAGCCCCGAACCGCGGCTAGATTACAATGAGCAGTTCTTC
TRBV27	.	TRBJ2-2	.	CASRNPDIYTGELFF	TGTGCCAGCAGAAACCCGGACATATACACCGGGGAGCTGTTTTTT
TRBV10-3	TRBD2	TRBJ2-2	.	CAIPGTSDSNTGELFF	TGTGCCATCCCAGGGACTAGCGATTCGAACACCGGGGAGCTGTTTTTT
TRBV28	TRBD2	TRBJ2-1	.	CASSLKGTLAGGTDYNEQFF	TGTGCCAGCAGTTTAAAGGGAACATTAGCGGGAGGGACAGACTACAATGAGCAGTTCTTC
TRBV5-4	TRBD2	TRBJ2-7	.	CASSLDFGGRNYEQYF	TGTGCCAGCAGCTTGGACTTCGGCGGGAGGAATTACGAGCAGTACTTC